This T cell receptor (beta chain) originates from a study of blood T cell repertoires in COVID-19. Overall study: PBMCs, B-cell-depleted T cells, or T cells were the source of the cDNA or gDNA that made up the material.

In the authors' methods: Reference gene primer amplification yielded estimated nucleated cell counts. Measured with immunoSEQ multiplex PCR; TCRdb has only the in-frame clones, and not every one. Clone size and V and J calls were adopted from that table, with D and trimming inferred from the DNA. The sample lists about 150,000 clones; around four fifths were seen once. Per the germline V gene, CDR1 is ENHRY and CDR2 is SYGVKD. The V gene end was trimmed by 3 bases and the J gene end by 0 bases; junction bases not matched to a gene: 7. This CDR3 spans 16 amino acids. The sample was peripheral blood. The sequence was collected from a man aged 65 to 85 who had recovered from COVID-19. The gene calls are TRBV10-3 and TRBJ2-7; the match to TRBD2 covers 8 bases. The CDR3 loop is CAISEGREGPSYEQYF. CDR3 DNA: TGTGCCATCAGTGAAGGACGGGAGGGCCCCTCCTACGAGCAGTACTTC.